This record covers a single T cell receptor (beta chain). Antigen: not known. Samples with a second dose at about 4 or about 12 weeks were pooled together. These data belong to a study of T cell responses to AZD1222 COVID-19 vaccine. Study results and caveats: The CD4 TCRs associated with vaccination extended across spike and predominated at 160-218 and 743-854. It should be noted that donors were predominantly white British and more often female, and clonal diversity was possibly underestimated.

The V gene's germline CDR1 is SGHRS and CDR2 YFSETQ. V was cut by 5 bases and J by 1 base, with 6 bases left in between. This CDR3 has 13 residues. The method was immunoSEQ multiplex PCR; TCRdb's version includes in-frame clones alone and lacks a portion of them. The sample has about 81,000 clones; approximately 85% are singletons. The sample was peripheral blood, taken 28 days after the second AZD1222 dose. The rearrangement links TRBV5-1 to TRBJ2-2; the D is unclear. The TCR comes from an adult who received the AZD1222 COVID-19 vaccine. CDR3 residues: CASRRGNTGELFF. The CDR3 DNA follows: TGCGCCAGCAGGCGCGGGAACACCGGGGAGCTGTTTTTT.